What follows are 9 T cell receptor beta chains derived from one specimen sequenced in a study of identical twins. TCRdb called the 5' RACE reads again in MiXCR, with one record for every CDR3 protein. Of about 810,000 distinct CDR3 sequences listed, approximately 13% are singletons. This sample also appeared in a second study, on yellow fever vaccine responses in identical twins.

The sequenced material came from PBMCs. Receptors originate from a woman aged 18-29 years in good health.

In its sample, this clonotype was seen a few times. V usage is TRBV5-6 and J usage is TRBJ1-1; no definite D call. With 2 bases removed from V and 1 base from J, the gap between germline ends came to 9 bases. The CDR3 has 14 residues. Germline-derived CDR1 and CDR2 are SGHDT and YYEEEE. The CDR3 spells CASSLVHTNTEAFF. In DNA form, the CDR3 reads TGTGCCAGCAGCTTAGTACACACGAACACTGAAGCTTTCTTT. Combining the CDR3 with reference TRBV5-6 and TRBJ1-1 gives the whole variable domain DAGVTQSPTHLIKTRGQQVTLRCSPKSGHDTVSWYQQALGQGPQFIFQYYEEEERQRGNFPDRFSGHQFPNYSSELNVNALLLGDSALYLCASSLVHTNTEAFFGQGTRLTVV.

This clonotype was counted a few times. The chain recombines TRBV7-9 with TRBJ2-1, with TRBD2 identical over 9 bases. Germline CDR1 SEHNR, CDR2 FQNEAQ (reference sequence). V dropped 3 bases and J dropped 9; count of bases not matched to a gene: 12. CDR3 size: 16 residues. The CDR3 DNA is TGTGCCAGCAGCTTCCACGGGACTAGCCTCATGGGTGAGCAGTTCTTC. Protein sequence: CASSFHGTSLMGEQFF.

The sample holds a few counts of this clonotype. The gene calls are TRBV2 and TRBJ2-1; perhaps TRBD2 as D (5 bases). The V gene's germline CDR1 is SNHLY and CDR2 FYNNEI. V gave up 8 bases and J gave up 8 bases, with 22 bases separating them. This CDR3 comprises 15 residues. CDR3 coding DNA: TGTGCCAGCCCTGCGGACGGGGAGCCGGCGCATGAGCAGTTCTTC. This gives the protein CASPADGEPAHEQFF.

This clonotype was counted at least ten times. V and J are TRBV7-7 and TRBJ2-3; D unclear. Germline V gene data show CDR1 as SSHAT and CDR2 as FNYEAQ (reference sequence). V was pared by 5 bases and J by 2 bases, with 11 bases between. CDR3 length: 14 residues. CDR3 in amino acids: CASSRSTLTDTQYF. CDR3 DNA sequence: TGTGCCAGCAGCCGCTCGACCCTCACAGATACGCAGTATTTT. Drawing the rest from reference TRBV7-7 and TRBJ2-3, the complete variable domain is GAGVSQSPRYKVTKRGQDVTLRCDPISSHATLYWYQQALGQGPEFLTYFNYEAQPDKSGLPSDRFSAERPEGSISTLTIQRTEQRDSAMYRCASSRSTLTDTQYFGPGTRLTVL.

This clonotype appeared many times. V and J are TRBV6-5 and TRBJ2-3, with a possible D match to TRBD2 (7 bases). This CDR3 comprises 14 residues. The germline V gene encodes CDR1 MNHEY and CDR2 SVGAGI. V was pared by 2 bases and J by 3 bases, with 9 bases between. CDR3 nucleotides: TGTGCCAGCAGTTACGGGAGGGGGACAGATACGCAGTATTTT. This codes for CASSYGRGTDTQYF.

The DNA of the CDR3 is TGCGCCAGCCGACAGGGTTCAACTTCTGAAGCTTTCTTT. It specifies CASRQGSTSEAFF. The chain recombines TRBV10-1 with TRBJ1-1; 7 bases align to TRBD1. The V segment lost 8 bases and the J segment 6 bases; nucleotides outside the gene matches: 9. The CDR3 sequence is 13 residues long. CDR1 WNHNN and CDR2 SYGVQD come from the germline V gene (reference sequence).

The chain links TRBV7-9 to TRBJ1-2, with 11 bases aligning to TRBD1. Germline values: CDR1 SEHNR, CDR2 FQNEAQ (reference sequence). The CDR3 sequence is 14 residues long. Losses at the gene ends were 5 bases for V and 7 bases for J; bases not matched to a gene: 6. The CDR3 is CASSVGQGESGYTF. The DNA for the CDR3 is TGTGCCAGCAGCGTGGGACAGGGGGAAAGTGGCTACACCTTC.

This clonotype appeared a few times. The chain joins TRBV25-1 to TRBJ2-3; D unresolved. The CDR3 loop spans 13 amino acids. Trimming cost V 4 bases and J 0 bases, with 5 bases left between them. Per germline, CDR1 MGHDK and CDR2 SYGVNS. In nucleotides, the CDR3 is TGTGCCAGCAGTGCGGAAAGCACAGATACGCAGTATTTT. Amino acid sequence: CASSAESTDTQYF.

Many counts were recorded for this clonotype. J is TRBJ2-1 and V is TRBV10-2; 12 bases map to TRBD2. The CDR3 consists of 17 residues. The J segment lost 3 bases and the V segment lost 7 bases, leaving 10 bases of the junction unmatched. Per the germline V gene, CDR1 is WSHSY and CDR2 is SAAADI. CDR3 nucleotides: TGCGCCAGCACGAGGAGGACTAGCGGGACGGTCTACAATGAGCAGTTCTTC. It specifies CASTRRTSGTVYNEQFF.